This entry lists 10 T cell receptor beta chains sequenced from one sample in a study of blood T cell repertoires in COVID-19. Profiling relied on immunoSEQ multiplex PCR, and the TCRdb table lists in-frame clones only, not all of them. This table holds about 31,000 clones, 88% found once. The sequenced sample was peripheral blood. All receptors come from a man in his sixties with COVID-19, enrolled during active disease.

This chain connects TRBV5-5 to TRBJ2-7; 10 positions match TRBD1. The CDR3 covers 15 residues. Germline V gene lookup returns CDR1 SGHKS and CDR2 YYEKEE (reference sequence). V dropped 2 bases and J dropped 5; count of bases not matched to a gene: 7. The chain's CDR3 is CASSFRDRGDNEQYF. The CDR3 bases are TGTGCCAGCAGCTTCCGGGACAGGGGAGATAACGAGCAGTACTTC.

The rearrangement links TRBV6-1 to TRBJ1-2; TRBD1 aligns across 10 bases. V shed 0 bases, J shed 8 bases, and the junction held 3 bases outside the gene matches. This CDR3 comprises 14 residues. Germline CDR1 reads MNHNS; CDR2 reads SASEGT. The CDR3 DNA reads TGTGCCAGCAGTGAAGCCCCGGGACAGGGGGGCTACACCTTC. It codes for CASSEAPGQGGYTF.

The chain couples TRBV15 to TRBJ1-6; 10 nucleotides agree with TRBD1. The germline V gene encodes CDR1 LNHNV and CDR2 YYDKDF (reference sequence). Trimming cost V 2 bases and J 7 bases; bases outside gene matches: 5. The CDR3 is 16 amino acids. CDR3 DNA sequence: TGTGCCACCAGCAGAAATAGGGACAGGGGAAATTCACCCCTCCACTTT. It codes for CATSRNRDRGNSPLHF.

The V gene is TRBV6-5, the J gene TRBJ2-1; D gene uncertain. The CDR3 has 13 amino acids. Germline loops: CDR1 MNHEY, CDR2 SVGAGI. Trimming shortened V by 4 bases and J by 8 bases, and 12 bases separated the two germline ends. The CDR3 DNA follows: TGTGCCAGCAGTTCGTCCCGGTCTCATGAGCAGTTCTTC. This sequence encodes CASSSSRSHEQFF.

The chain recombines TRBV29-1 with TRBJ1-1, with 7 bases aligning to TRBD1. This CDR3 comprises 13 residues. V was clipped by 5 bases and J by 4 bases; unmatched bases: 7. Germline lookup yields CDR1 SQVTM and CDR2 ANQGSEA. CDR3 coding DNA: TGCAGCGTTATACGACAGGGAAGCACTGAAGCTTTCTTT. This encodes CSVIRQGSTEAFF.

This clone came up once. J is TRBJ1-2 and V is TRBV6-1; perhaps TRBD1 as D (5 bases). In germline, CDR1 is MNHNS, CDR2 SASEGT. CDR3 length equals 14 residues. The germline V and J ends were trimmed by 2 bases and 4 bases, with 11 bases remaining between them. CDR3: CASSEPPGPYGYTF. The CDR3 bases are TGTGCCAGCAGTGAACCCCCAGGGCCCTATGGCTACACCTTC.

The rearrangement links TRBV5-1 to TRBJ1-3; D not resolved. This CDR3 comprises 15 residues. CDR1 is SGHRS and CDR2 is YFSETQ in the germline V gene. Trimming took 0 bases from V and 0 from J, leaving 7 bases between them. The CDR3 loop is CASSLEGSSGNTIYF. CDR3 bases: TGCGCCAGCAGCTTGGAAGGGAGCTCTGGAAACACCATATATTTT.

The chain carries TRBV19 and TRBJ1-4; no clear D. The CDR3 extends over 14 amino acids. The germline V gene encodes CDR1 LNHDA and CDR2 SQIVND (reference sequence). The V end lost 4 bases, the J end lost 8 bases, and 14 bases lay between the germline ends. The CDR3 reads CASSTGGYREKLFF. In DNA form, the CDR3 reads TGTGCCAGTAGTACCGGAGGGTATCGGGAAAAACTGTTTTTT.

The V gene is TRBV14, the J gene TRBJ1-1; D remains unclear. The CDR3 runs to 13 residues. Germline V gives CDR1 SGHDN, CDR2 FVKESK. V lost 2 bases and J lost 0, with 4 bases in between. This CDR3 reads CASSQQMNTEAFF. CDR3 coding DNA: TGTGCCAGCAGCCAACAGATGAACACTGAAGCTTTCTTT. The complete variable domain, with remaining parts taken from reference TRBV14 and TRBJ1-1, reads EAGVTQFPSHSVIEKGQTVTLRCDPISGHDNLYWYRRVMGKEIKFLLHFVKESKQDESGMPNNRFLAERTGGTYSTLKVQPAELEDSGVYFCASSQQMNTEAFFGQGTRLTVV.

CDR3 sequence: CASSQTLDSEQYF. The CDR3 coding sequence is TGTGCCAGCAGCCAAACCCTCGATAGCGAGCAGTACTTC. The genes are TRBV12-3 or TRBV12-4 and TRBJ2-7; D not resolved. The length of the CDR3 is 13 residues. V was shortened by 6 bases and J by 6 bases, with 15 bases between the two germline ends.